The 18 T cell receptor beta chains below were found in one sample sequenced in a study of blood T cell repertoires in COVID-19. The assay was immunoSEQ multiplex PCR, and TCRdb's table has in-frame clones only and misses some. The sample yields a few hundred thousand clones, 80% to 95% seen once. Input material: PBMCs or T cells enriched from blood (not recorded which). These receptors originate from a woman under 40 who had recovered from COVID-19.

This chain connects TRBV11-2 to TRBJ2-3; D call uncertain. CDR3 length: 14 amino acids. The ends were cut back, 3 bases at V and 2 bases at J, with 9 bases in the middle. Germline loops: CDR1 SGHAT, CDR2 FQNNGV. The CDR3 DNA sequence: TGTGCCAGCAGCTTCTCGAGGTACACAGATACGCAGTATTTT. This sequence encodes CASSFSRYTDTQYF. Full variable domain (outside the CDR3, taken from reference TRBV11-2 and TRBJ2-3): EAGVAQSPRYKIIEKRQSVAFWCNPISGHATLYWYQQILGQGPKLLIQFQNNGVVDDSQLPKDRFSAERLKGVDSTLKIQPAKLEDSAVYLCASSFSRYTDTQYFGPGTRLTVL.

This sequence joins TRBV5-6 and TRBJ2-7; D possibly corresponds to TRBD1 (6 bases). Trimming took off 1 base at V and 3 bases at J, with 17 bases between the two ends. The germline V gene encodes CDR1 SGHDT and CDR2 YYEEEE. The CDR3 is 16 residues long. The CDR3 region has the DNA TGTGCCAGCAGCTTGTTTGGGGGCAGGGTACTCTACGAGCAGTACTTC. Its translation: CASSLFGGRVLYEQYF.

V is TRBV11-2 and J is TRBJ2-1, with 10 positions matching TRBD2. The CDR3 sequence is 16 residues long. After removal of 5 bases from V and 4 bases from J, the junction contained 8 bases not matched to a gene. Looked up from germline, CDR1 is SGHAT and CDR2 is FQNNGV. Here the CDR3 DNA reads TGTGCCAGCAGCACATCCGGGACTAGCGCTTACAATGAGCAGTTCTTC. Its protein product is CASSTSGTSAYNEQFF.

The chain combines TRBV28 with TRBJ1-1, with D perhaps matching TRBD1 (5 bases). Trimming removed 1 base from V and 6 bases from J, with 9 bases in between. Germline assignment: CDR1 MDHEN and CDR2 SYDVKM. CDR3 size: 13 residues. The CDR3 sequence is CASSLLQGSEAFF. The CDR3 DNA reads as TGTGCCAGCAGTTTATTGCAGGGTTCTGAAGCTTTCTTT.

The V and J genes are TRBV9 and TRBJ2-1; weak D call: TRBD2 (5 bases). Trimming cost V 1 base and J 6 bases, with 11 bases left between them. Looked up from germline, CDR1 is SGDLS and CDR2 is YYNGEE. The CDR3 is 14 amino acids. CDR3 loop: CASSVTSGPNEQFF. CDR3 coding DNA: TGTGCCAGCAGCGTAACCAGCGGACCCAATGAGCAGTTCTTC.

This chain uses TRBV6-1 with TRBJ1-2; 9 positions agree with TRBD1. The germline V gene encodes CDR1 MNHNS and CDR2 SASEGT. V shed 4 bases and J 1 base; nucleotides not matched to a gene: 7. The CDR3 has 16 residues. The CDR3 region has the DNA TGTGCCAGCAGTGCCTACAGGGGGCGTAATAACTATGGCTACACCTTC. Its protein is CASSAYRGRNNYGYTF.

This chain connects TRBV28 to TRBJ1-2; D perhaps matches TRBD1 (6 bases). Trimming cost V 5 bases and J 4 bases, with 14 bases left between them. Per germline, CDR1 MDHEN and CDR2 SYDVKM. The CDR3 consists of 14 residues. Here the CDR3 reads CASSKSQGSYGYTF. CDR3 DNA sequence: TGTGCCAGCAGTAAAAGTCAGGGGTCCTATGGCTACACCTTC.

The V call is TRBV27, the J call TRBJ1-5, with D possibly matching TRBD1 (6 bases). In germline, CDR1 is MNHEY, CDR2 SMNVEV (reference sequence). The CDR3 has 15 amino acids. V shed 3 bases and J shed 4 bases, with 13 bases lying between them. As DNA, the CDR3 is TGTGCCAGCAGTTTTTTGGGACACTATAATCAGCCCCAGCATTTT. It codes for CASSFLGHYNQPQHF.

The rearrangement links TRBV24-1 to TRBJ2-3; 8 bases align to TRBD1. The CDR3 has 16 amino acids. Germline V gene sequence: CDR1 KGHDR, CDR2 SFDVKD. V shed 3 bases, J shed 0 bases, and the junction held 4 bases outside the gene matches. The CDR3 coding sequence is TGTGCCACCAGTGATAACCCAGGGGGCAGCACAGATACGCAGTATTTT. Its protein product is CATSDNPGGSTDTQYF.

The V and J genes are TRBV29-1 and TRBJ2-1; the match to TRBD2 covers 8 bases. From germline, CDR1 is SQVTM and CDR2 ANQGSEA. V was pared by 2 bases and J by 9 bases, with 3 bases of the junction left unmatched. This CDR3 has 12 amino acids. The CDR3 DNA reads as TGCAGCGTTGAACGGGAGGGCCGTGAGCAGTTCTTC. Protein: CSVEREGREQFF.

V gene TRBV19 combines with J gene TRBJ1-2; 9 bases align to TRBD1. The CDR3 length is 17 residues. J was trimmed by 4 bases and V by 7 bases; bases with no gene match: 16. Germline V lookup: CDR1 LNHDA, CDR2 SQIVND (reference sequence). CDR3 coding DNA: TGTGCCAGTACATCAAGGGCCAGCGGGACAGGGCGCTATGGCTACACCTTC. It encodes CASTSRASGTGRYGYTF.

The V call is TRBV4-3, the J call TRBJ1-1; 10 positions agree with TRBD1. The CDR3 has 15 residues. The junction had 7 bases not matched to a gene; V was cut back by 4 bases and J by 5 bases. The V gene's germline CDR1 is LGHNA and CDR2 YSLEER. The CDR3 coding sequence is TGCGCCAGCAGCCTGTATGGACAGGGGGGGACTGAAGCTTTCTTT. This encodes CASSLYGQGGTEAFF.

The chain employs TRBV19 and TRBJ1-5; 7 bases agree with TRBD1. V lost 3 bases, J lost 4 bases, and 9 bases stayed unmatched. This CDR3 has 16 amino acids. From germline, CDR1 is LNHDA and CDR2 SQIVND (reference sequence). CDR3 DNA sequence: TGTGCCAGTAGTATTGGCGCAGGGGGTCCAAATCAGCCCCAGCATTTT. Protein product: CASSIGAGGPNQPQHF.

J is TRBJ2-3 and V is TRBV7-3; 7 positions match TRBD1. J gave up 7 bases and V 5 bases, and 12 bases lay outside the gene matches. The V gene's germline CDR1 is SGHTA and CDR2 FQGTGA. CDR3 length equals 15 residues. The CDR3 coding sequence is TGTGCCAGCAGCCTAGACAGGGTTTCGGGGAATACGCAGTATTTT. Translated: CASSLDRVSGNTQYF.

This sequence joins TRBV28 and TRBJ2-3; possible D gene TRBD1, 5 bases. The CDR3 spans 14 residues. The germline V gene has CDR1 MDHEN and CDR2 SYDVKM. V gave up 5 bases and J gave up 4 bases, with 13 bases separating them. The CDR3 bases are TGTGCCAGCAGTCCACAGGCGTTTGCAGATACGCAGTATTTT. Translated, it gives CASSPQAFADTQYF. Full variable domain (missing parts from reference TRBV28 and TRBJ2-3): DVKVTQSSRYLVKRTGEKVFLECVQDMDHENMFWYRQDPGLGLRLIYFSYDVKMKEKGDIPEGYSVSREKKERFSLILESASTNQTSMYLCASSPQAFADTQYFGPGTRLTVL.

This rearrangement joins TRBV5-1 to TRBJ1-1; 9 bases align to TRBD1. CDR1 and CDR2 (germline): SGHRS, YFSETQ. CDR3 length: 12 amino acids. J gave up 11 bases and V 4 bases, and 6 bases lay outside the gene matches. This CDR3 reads CASSVDGQGAFF. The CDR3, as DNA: TGCGCCAGCAGCGTGGATGGACAGGGGGCTTTCTTT.

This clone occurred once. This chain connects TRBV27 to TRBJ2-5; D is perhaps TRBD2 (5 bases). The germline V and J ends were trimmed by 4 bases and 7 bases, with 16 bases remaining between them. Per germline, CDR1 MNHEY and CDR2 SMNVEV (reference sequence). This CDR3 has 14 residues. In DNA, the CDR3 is TGTGCCAGCAGTTATGATACCTCCGGAGGGACCCAGTACTTC. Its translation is CASSYDTSGGTQYF.

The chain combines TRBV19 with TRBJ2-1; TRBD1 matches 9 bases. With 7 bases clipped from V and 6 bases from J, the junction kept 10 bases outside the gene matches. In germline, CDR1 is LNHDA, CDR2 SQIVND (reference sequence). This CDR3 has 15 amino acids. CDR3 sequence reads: CASTKPGQGSNEQFF. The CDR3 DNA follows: TGTGCCAGTACCAAGCCGGGACAGGGAAGCAATGAGCAGTTCTTC.